This TCR beta chain originates from a study of beta chain features in type 1 diabetes. The authors reverse transcribed all of the isolated RNA, so sequencing captured expressed TCRB transcripts. Some 3.6 million reads on average were seen across naive, central memory and regulatory T cell samples. The assay was immunoSEQ multiplex PCR, and TCRdb's table has in-frame clones only and misses some. The sample shows 100,000 to 150,000 clones, about 18% of them seen only once. Germline CDR1 is MNHEY and CDR2 is SMNVEV (reference sequence). The CDR3 is made up of 15 amino acids. The germline V and J ends were trimmed by 2 bases and 4 bases, with 14 bases remaining between them. The sample holds a few counts of this clone. The antigen remains unidentified. General study findings and limits: Compared to healthy donors, patients appeared to have naive, central memory and Treg TCRB repertoires that were more alike. Cells with high TCR expression could be over-represented by cDNA sequencing. Among patients with Type 1 diabetes, TCRB CDR3s were moderately but significantly shorter in every one of the four CD4+ subsets.

Sequenced material: central memory CD4+ T cells from blood. The chain has TRBV27 and TRBJ1-2; tentatively, D is TRBD1 (5 bases). The clonotype comes from a man aged 18-30 years with type 1 diabetes. CDR3 DNA sequence: TGTGCCAGCAGTTTAAATTGGGACGCATCCTATGGCTACACCTTC. Its protein product is CASSLNWDASYGYTF.